Here is one T cell receptor (beta chain) with its context. Its antigen is unknown. Unstimulated regulatory T cells (CD4+CD25+CD127-), CD4+CD25- non-regulatory cells, CD4 and CD8 cells were FACS-sorted from thawed PBMCs. This table comes from immunoSEQ multiplex PCR, and its TCRdb copy is limited to in-frame clones, with some not included. The data show some 90,000 clones, with around nine tenths seen just once and 4.7% held by the top ten. These data come from a study of Tregs in tolerant kidney transplant recipients. Findings of the study overall: The small number of patients limits these findings pending further validation. The most relevant donor-specific Treg TCRbeta repertoire apparently came from expansion with activated donor B cells.

Trimming removed 5 bases from V and 0 bases from J, with 14 bases in between. Germline CDR1 reads SEHNR; CDR2 reads FQNEAQ (reference sequence). The length of the CDR3 is 15 residues. The source is a human donor in good health. Sample: CD8+ T cells from blood. This chain links TRBV7-9 with TRBJ2-7, with D tentatively TRBD2 (5 bases). CDR3 in DNA: TGTGCCAGCAGCCCTCGGACTGTCCACTCCTACGAGCAGTACTTC. Its protein is CASSPRTVHSYEQYF.